The 18 T cell receptor beta chains below were found in one sample sequenced in a study of TIL therapy for anti-PD-1-resistant metastatic lung cancer. Time point denoted: pre-treatment sample, taken before nivolumab and TIL therapy. This was the immunoSEQ v3 assay. Profiling relied on immunoSEQ multiplex PCR, and the TCRdb table lists in-frame clones only, not all of them. The data hold 50,000 to 65,000 clones, with about two thirds observed a single time. This specimen was blood, taken at baseline. The receptors shown here come from a person between 30 and 79 years old with non-small cell lung cancer.

This chain's CDR3 is CASGRASETQYF. Here the CDR3 DNA reads TGTGCCAGCGGGAGGGCCTCGGAGACCCAGTACTTC. The chain is built from TRBV7-2 and TRBJ2-5, with 7 bases lining up with TRBD2. The V and J ends lost 8 bases and 5 bases, in that order; junction bases with no gene match: 5. Germline V CDR1 and CDR2: SGHTA, FQGNSA. The CDR3 is 12 residues long. Based on the CDR3 plus reference TRBV7-2 and TRBJ2-5, the full variable domain is GAGVSQSPSNKVTEKGKDVELRCDPISGHTALYWYRQSLGQGLEFLIYFQGNSAPDKSGLPSDRFSAERTGGSVSTLTIQRTQQEDSAVYLCASGRASETQYFGPGTRLLVL.

V usage is TRBV7-2 and J usage is TRBJ2-7; TRBD2 matches 9 bases. Germline CDR1 SGHTA, CDR2 FQGNSA. V lost 2 bases and J lost 7; bases outside the gene matches: 12. This CDR3 region has 16 residues. The CDR3 sequence: CASSLQTSGFLREQYF. The CDR3 DNA reads as TGTGCCAGCAGCTTACAGACTAGCGGCTTCCTCCGGGAGCAGTACTTC.

The V gene is TRBV11-2, the J gene TRBJ2-7; maybe TRBD2 (5 bases). CDR3 length equals 15 residues. CDR1 and CDR2 from the germline V gene are SGHAT and FQNNGV. The V end lost 3 bases, the J end lost 2 bases, and 14 bases lay between the germline ends. The CDR3 spells CASSFASGSAYEQYF. CDR3 sequence (DNA): TGTGCCAGCAGCTTCGCTTCGGGGTCTGCCTACGAGCAGTACTTC.

The chain is built from TRBV7-9 and TRBJ2-7; tentatively, D is TRBD1 (6 bases). The V and J ends lost 4 bases and 2 bases respectively, with 9 bases between them. Looked up from germline, CDR1 is SEHNR and CDR2 is FQNEAQ (reference sequence). This CDR3 spans 13 amino acids. The CDR3 region has the DNA TGTGCCAGCAGCTCTTACAGGGCCTACGAGCAGTACTTC. Encoded protein: CASSSYRAYEQYF.

V and J are TRBV10-1 and TRBJ2-2; D not certain. Germline CDR1 and CDR2: WNHNN and SYGVQD (reference sequence). This CDR3 contains 14 residues. V was cut by 6 bases and J by 2 bases, with 10 bases left in between. DNA of the CDR3: TGCGCCAGCAGCGTCTCCACTAACACCGGGGAGCTGTTTTTT. Protein product: CASSVSTNTGELFF.

This chain uses TRBV13 with TRBJ2-1, with 14 positions matching TRBD2. The J segment lost 10 bases and the V segment lost 0 bases, leaving 2 bases of the junction unmatched. CDR1 is PRHDT and CDR2 is FYEKMQ in the germline V gene (reference sequence). The CDR3 is 15 residues long. The CDR3 spells CASSLGTSGRGEQFF. The CDR3 nucleotides read TGTGCCAGCAGCTTAGGGACTAGCGGGAGGGGGGAGCAGTTCTTC.

The rearrangement joins TRBV2 to TRBJ1-2; D remains ambiguous. The CDR3 totals 13 residues. V was trimmed by 1 base and J by 8 bases, leaving 11 bases between them. Germline CDR1 SNHLY, CDR2 FYNNEI. The CDR3 region is CASSEVPVYGYTF. CDR3 in DNA: TGTGCCAGCAGTGAAGTGCCGGTCTACGGCTACACCTTC.

This clone was counted a few times. This chain connects TRBV27 to TRBJ2-3; D might be TRBD1 (5 bases). The CDR3 consists of 14 residues. Germline lookup yields CDR1 MNHEY and CDR2 SMNVEV (reference sequence). V was shortened by 6 bases and J by 1 base, with 11 bases between the two germline ends. CDR3 sequence reads: CASSPQQGTDTQYF. The CDR3 DNA sequence: TGTGCCAGCAGCCCACAACAGGGCACAGATACGCAGTATTTT.

The gene calls are TRBV20-1 and TRBJ2-3; D unresolved. CDR3 length: 11 residues. Trimming cost V 6 bases and J 4 bases, with 8 bases left between them. CDR1 and CDR2 from the germline V gene are DFQATT and SNEGSKA (reference sequence). CDR3 bases: TGCAGTGCATTTAAGGCAGATACGCAGTATTTT. Translating gives CSAFKADTQYF.

The genes are TRBV5-1 and TRBJ1-5, with 7 bases matching TRBD1. With 4 bases clipped from V and 5 bases from J, the junction kept 6 bases outside the gene matches. The V gene's germline CDR1 is SGHRS and CDR2 YFSETQ. The CDR3 covers 14 residues. The CDR3 bases are TGCGCCAGCAGCCCAGGGACAGCCGATCAGCCCCAGCATTTT. Its translation is CASSPGTADQPQHF.

The chain carries TRBV5-1 and TRBJ2-7; D is ambiguous. This CDR3 comprises 15 residues. V was shortened by 5 bases and J by 2 bases, with 17 bases between the two germline ends. The germline V gene has CDR1 SGHRS and CDR2 YFSETQ. CDR3 bases: TGCGCCAGCAGTCTAGGACGGATATATCCCTACGAGCAGTACTTC. This encodes CASSLGRIYPYEQYF.

This chain connects TRBV6-6 to TRBJ1-1, with a weak D call TRBD1 (5 bases). CDR3 size: 16 residues. Trimming stripped 5 bases from V and 3 bases from J, with 19 bases between. Germline loops: CDR1 MNHNY, CDR2 SVGAGI (reference sequence). The CDR3 coding sequence is TGTGCCAGCAGTAACCCTTTGGGGGGGTGGGACACTGAAGCTTTCTTT. Protein product: CASSNPLGGWDTEAFF.

CDR3 residues: CASSFFGGAENEQFF. CDR3 nucleotides: TGTGCCAGCAGTTTCTTCGGGGGGGCGGAAAATGAGCAGTTCTTC. The chain uses TRBV27 and TRBJ2-1; 8 positions match TRBD2. In germline, CDR1 is MNHEY, CDR2 SMNVEV (reference sequence). The CDR3 is made up of 15 amino acids. The J segment lost 7 bases and the V segment lost 3 bases, leaving 8 bases of the junction unmatched.

This rearrangement joins TRBV7-9 to TRBJ2-1, with 14 nucleotides matching TRBD2. The junction had 3 bases not matched to a gene; V was cut back by 3 bases and J by 5 bases. This CDR3 contains 16 residues. Germline V gene sequence: CDR1 SEHNR, CDR2 FQNEAQ (reference sequence). CDR3 region: CASSFGTSGGHNEQFF. CDR3 nucleotide sequence: TGTGCCAGCAGCTTCGGGACTAGCGGGGGCCACAATGAGCAGTTCTTC.

The chain employs TRBV27 and TRBJ2-3, with D possibly TRBD2 on 6 matching bases. This CDR3 contains 16 residues. The germline V and J ends were trimmed by 5 bases and 6 bases, with 21 bases remaining between them. From germline, CDR1 is MNHEY and CDR2 SMNVEV (reference sequence). CDR3 coding DNA: TGTGCCAGCAGTCCCCTGGCTAGCGCGGCACTGGATACGCAGTATTTT. It is translated as CASSPLASAALDTQYF.

V usage is TRBV10-3 and J usage is TRBJ1-3; TRBD1 matches at 10 bases. This CDR3 is 17 amino acids long. J gave up 2 bases and V 6 bases, and 10 bases lay outside the gene matches. Germline V lookup: CDR1 ENHRY, CDR2 SYGVKD. The CDR3 region has the DNA TGTGCCATCAGGAGTCCGGGACAGGGGTATACTGGAAACACCATATATTTT. The encoded protein is CAIRSPGQGYTGNTIYF.

V usage is TRBV2 and J usage is TRBJ1-5; perhaps TRBD1 as D (6 bases). Germline CDR1 is SNHLY and CDR2 is FYNNEI. This CDR3 region has 14 residues. Trimming left V 4 bases short and J 5 bases short, with 12 bases between. This CDR3 is CASSVAAGDQPQHF. CDR3 bases: TGTGCCAGCAGTGTGGCGGCAGGGGATCAGCCCCAGCATTTT.

V and J are TRBV14 and TRBJ2-5; 8 positions agree with TRBD1. CDR1 SGHDN and CDR2 FVKESK come from the germline V gene. The CDR3 totals 14 residues. Germline trimming cut 5 bases from V and 4 bases from J; bases unmatched to any gene: 6. The CDR3 DNA is TGTGCCAGCAGCAACAGGGGGTTTGGAGAGACCCAGTACTTC. This codes for CASSNRGFGETQYF.